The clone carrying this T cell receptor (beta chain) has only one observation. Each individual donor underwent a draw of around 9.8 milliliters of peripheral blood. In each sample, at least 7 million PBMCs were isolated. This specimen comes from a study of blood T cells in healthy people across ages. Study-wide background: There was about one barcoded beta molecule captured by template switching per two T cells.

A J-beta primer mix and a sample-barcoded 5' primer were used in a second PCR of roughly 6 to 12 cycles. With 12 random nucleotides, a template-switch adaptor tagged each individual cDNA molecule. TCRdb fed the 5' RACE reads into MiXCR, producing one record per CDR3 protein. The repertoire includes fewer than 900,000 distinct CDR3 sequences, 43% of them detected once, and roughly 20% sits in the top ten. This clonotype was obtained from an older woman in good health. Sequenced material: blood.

The CDR3 spells CASSLAGGPGHPKNIQYF. The CDR3 region has the DNA TGTGCCAGCAGTCTAGCGGGAGGGCCAGGTCATCCCAAAAACATTCAGTACTTC. The V call is TRBV7-2, the J call TRBJ2-7; 12 nucleotides line up with TRBD2. The DNA end lines up better with TRBJ2-4; the J call may be wrong. The CDR3 runs 18 residues. Germline V CDR1 and CDR2: SGHTA, FQGNSA.